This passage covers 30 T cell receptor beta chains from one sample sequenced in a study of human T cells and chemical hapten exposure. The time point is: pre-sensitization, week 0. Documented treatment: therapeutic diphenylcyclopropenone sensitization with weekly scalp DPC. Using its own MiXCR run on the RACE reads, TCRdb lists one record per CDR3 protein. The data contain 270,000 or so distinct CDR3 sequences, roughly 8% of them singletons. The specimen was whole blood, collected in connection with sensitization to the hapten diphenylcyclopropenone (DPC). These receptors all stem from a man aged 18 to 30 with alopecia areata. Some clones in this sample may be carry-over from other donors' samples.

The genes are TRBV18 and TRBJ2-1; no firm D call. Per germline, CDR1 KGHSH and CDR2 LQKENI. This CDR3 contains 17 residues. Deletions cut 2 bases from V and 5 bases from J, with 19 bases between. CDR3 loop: CASSPYTSRLPNNEQFF. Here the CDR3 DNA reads TGTGCCAGCTCACCATACACTTCCCGCCTTCCCAACAATGAGCAGTTCTTC.

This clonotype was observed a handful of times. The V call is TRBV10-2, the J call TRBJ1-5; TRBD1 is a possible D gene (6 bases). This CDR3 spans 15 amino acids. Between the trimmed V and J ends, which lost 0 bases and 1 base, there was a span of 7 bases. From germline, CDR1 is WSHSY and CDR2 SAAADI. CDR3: CASSESGTSNQPQHF. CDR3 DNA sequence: TGCGCCAGCAGTGAGTCAGGGACAAGCAATCAGCCCCAGCATTTT.

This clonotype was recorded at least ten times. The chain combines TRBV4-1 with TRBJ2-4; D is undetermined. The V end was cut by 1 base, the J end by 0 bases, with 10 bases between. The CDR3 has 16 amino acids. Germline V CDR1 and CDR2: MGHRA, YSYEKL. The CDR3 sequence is CASSQAVQVAKNIQYF. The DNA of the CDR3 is TGCGCCAGCAGCCAAGCTGTCCAGGTAGCCAAAAACATTCAGTACTTC.

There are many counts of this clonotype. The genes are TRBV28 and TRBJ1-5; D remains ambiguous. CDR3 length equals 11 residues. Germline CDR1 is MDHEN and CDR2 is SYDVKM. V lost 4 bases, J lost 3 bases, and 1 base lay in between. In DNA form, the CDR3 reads TGTGCCAGCAGTTACAATCAGCCCCAGCATTTT. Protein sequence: CASSYNQPQHF.

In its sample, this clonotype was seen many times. This CDR3 reads CASSYGIAGGARETQYF. The DNA of the CDR3 is TGTGCCAGCAGTTACGGTATAGCGGGGGGGGCCCGAGAGACCCAGTACTTC. The chain recombines TRBV6-5 with TRBJ2-5; 11 bases match TRBD2. Trimming took 2 bases from V and 4 from J; bases not matched to a gene: 9. The CDR3 runs 17 residues. Germline assignment: CDR1 MNHEY and CDR2 SVGAGI.

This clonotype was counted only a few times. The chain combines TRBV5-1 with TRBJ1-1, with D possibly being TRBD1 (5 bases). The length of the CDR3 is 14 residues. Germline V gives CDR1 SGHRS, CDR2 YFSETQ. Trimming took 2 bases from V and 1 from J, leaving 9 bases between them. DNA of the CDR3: TGCGCCAGCAGCTTTGACAGACCGAACACTGAAGCTTTCTTT. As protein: CASSFDRPNTEAFF.

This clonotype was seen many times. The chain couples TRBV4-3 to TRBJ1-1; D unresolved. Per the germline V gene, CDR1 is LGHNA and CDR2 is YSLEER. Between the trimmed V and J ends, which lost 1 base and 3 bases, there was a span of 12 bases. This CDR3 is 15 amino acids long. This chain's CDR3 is CASSQGSGRDTEAFF. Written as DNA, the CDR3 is TGCGCCAGCAGCCAAGGATCTGGACGGGACACTGAAGCTTTCTTT.

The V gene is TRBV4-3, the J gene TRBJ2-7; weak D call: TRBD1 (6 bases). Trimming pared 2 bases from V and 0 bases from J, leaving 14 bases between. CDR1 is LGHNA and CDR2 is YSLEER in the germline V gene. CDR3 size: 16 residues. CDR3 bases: TGCGCCAGCAGCCAACCCTCACCGGACAGCTCCTACGAGCAGTACGTC. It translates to CASSQPSPDSSYEQYV.

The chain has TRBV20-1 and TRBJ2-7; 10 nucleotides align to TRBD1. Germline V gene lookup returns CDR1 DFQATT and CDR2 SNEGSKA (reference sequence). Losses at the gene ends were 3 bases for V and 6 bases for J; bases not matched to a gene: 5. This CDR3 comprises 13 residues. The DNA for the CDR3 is TGCAGTGCTAGGGAGACAGGGGGCACCGAGCAGTACGTC. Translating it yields CSARETGGTEQYV.

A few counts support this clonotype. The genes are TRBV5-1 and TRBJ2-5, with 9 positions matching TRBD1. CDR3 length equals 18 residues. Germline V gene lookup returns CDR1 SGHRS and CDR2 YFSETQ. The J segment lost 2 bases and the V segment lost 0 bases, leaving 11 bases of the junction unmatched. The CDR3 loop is CASSLGRDREIGQETQYF. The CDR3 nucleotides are TGCGCCAGCAGCTTGGGCCGGGACAGGGAAATCGGGCAAGAGACCCAGTACTTC.

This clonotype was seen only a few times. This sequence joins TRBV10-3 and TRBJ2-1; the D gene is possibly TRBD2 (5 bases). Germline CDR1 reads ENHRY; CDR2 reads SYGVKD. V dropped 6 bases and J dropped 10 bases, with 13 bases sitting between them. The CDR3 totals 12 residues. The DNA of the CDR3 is TGTGCCATCAGCTTGGGAGAGGAAGAGCAGTTCTTC. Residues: CAISLGEEEQFF.

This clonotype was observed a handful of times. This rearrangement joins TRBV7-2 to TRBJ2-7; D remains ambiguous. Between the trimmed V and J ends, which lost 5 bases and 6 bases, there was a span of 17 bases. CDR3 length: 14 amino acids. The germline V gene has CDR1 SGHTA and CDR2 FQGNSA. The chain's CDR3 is CASSQNYGFAEQYV. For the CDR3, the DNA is TGTGCCAGCAGCCAGAATTATGGGTTTGCCGAGCAGTACGTC.

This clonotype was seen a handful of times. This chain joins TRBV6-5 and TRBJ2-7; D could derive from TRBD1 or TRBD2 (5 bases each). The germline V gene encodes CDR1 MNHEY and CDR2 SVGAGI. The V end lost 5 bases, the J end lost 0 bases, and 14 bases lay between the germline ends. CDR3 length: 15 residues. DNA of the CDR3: TGTGCCAGCAGTCGCCGGGACCGCAGCTCCTACGAGCAGTACTTC. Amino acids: CASSRRDRSSYEQYF.

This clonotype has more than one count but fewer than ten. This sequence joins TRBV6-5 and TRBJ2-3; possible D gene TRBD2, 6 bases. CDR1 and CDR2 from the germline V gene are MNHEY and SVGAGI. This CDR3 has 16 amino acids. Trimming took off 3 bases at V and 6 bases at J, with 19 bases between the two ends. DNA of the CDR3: TGTGCCAGCAGTTATACACCCCCGGGACTGTTGGATACGCAGTATTTT. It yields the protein CASSYTPPGLLDTQYF.

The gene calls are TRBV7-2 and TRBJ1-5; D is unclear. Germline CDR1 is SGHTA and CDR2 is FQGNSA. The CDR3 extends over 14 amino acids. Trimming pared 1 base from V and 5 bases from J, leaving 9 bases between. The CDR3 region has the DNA TGTGCCAGCAGCTTAGGGGTCCGGGATCAGCCCCAGCATTTT. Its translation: CASSLGVRDQPQHF.

The CDR3 loop reads CASSFRWGLTDTQYF. The CDR3 DNA sequence: TGTGCCAGCAGCTTTCGGTGGGGGCTCACAGATACGCAGTATTTT. This chain uses TRBV7-2 with TRBJ2-3; perhaps TRBD1 as D (6 bases). CDR1 is SGHTA, CDR2 FQGNSA, per germline. There are 15 residues in the CDR3. The V gene lost 3 bases and the J gene lost 2 bases, with 12 bases spanning the gap.

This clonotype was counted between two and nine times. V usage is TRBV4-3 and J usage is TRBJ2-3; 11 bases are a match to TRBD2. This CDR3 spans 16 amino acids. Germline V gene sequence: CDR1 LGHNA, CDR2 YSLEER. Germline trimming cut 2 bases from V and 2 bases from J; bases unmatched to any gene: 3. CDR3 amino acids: CASSQLLAGDTDTQYF. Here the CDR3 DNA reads TGCGCCAGCAGCCAACTACTAGCGGGGGACACAGATACGCAGTATTTT.

The DNA of the CDR3 is TGTGCCAGCAGCTCAGACGTGGGTGATGAAGCTTTCTTT. This codes for CASSSDVGDEAFF. The chain links TRBV7-3 to TRBJ1-1; no firm D call. Germline lookup yields CDR1 SGHTA and CDR2 FQGTGA. This CDR3 has 13 residues. V lost 4 bases to trimming and J lost 7 bases, with 13 bases between them.

The CDR3 DNA follows: TGTGCCAGCAGTGTGGAGGTACAGGGCTACGAGCAGTACTTC. It yields the protein CASSVEVQGYEQYF. The V and J genes are TRBV2 and TRBJ2-7; possibly TRBD1 for D (6 bases). The CDR3 is made up of 14 amino acids. V was trimmed by 4 bases and J by 3 bases, leaving 13 bases between them. Germline-derived CDR1 and CDR2 are SNHLY and FYNNEI.

In nucleotides, the CDR3 is TGCGCCAGCAGCTTTGGCGCGGGGGCCACAGATACGCAGTATTTT. Translation gives CASSFGAGATDTQYF. This rearrangement joins TRBV5-1 to TRBJ2-3; weak D call: TRBD2 (7 bases). CDR3 length: 15 residues. The germline V and J ends were trimmed by 2 bases and 2 bases, with 12 bases remaining between them. The germline V gene encodes CDR1 SGHRS and CDR2 YFSETQ.

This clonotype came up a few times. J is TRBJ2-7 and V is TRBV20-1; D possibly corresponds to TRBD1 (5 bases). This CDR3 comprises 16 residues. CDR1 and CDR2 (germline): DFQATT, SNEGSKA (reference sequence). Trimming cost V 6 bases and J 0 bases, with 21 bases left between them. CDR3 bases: TGCAGTGCCGATCAGACGTGGGGCCTTAGCTCCTACGAGCAGTACGTC. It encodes CSADQTWGLSSYEQYV.

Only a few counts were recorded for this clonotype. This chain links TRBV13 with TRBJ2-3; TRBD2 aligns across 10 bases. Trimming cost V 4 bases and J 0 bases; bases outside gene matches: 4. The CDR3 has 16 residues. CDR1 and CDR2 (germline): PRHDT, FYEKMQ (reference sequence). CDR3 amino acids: CASSSGLALSTDTQYF. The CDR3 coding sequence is TGTGCCAGCAGCTCGGGACTAGCGTTGAGCACAGATACGCAGTATTTT.

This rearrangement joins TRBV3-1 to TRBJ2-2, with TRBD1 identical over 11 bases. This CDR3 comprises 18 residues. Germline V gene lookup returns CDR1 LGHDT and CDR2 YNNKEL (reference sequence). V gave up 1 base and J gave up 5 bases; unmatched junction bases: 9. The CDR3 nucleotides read TGTGCCAGCAGCCAAGTAATTGGGACAGGGGGATTGACCGGGGAGCTGTTTTTT. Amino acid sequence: CASSQVIGTGGLTGELFF.

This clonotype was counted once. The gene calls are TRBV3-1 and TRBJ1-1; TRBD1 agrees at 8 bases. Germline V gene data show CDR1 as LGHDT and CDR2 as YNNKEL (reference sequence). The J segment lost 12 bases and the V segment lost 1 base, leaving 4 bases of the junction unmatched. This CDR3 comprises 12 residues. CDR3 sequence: CASSQGTGQTFF. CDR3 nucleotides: TGTGCCAGCAGCCAAGGGACAGGGCAAACTTTCTTT.

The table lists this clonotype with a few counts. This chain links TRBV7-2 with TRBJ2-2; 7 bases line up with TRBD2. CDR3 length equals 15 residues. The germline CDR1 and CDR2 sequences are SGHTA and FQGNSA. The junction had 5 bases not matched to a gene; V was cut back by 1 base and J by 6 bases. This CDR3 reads CASSLEQGGSGELFF. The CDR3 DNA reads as TGTGCCAGCAGCTTAGAGCAGGGAGGGTCCGGGGAGCTGTTTTTT.

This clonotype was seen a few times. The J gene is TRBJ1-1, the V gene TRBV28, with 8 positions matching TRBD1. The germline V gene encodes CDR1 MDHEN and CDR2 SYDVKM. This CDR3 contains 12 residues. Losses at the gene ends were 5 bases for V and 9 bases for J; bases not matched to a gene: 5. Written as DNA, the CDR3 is TGTGCCAGCAGTGGGGACAGGCTCCAAGCTTTCTTT. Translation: CASSGDRLQAFF.

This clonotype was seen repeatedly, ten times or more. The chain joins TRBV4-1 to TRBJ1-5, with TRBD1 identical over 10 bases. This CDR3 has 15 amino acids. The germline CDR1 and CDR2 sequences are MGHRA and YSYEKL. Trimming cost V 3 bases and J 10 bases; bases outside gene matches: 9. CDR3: CASSQPVDRGVPQHF. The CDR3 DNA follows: TGCGCCAGCAGCCAGCCGGTGGACAGGGGGGTCCCCCAGCATTTT.

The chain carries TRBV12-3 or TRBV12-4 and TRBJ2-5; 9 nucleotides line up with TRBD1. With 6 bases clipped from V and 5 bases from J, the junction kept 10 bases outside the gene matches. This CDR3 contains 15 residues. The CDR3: CASRRDRALDETQYF. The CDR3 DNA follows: TGTGCCAGCAGGCGGGACAGGGCTCTGGACGAGACCCAGTACTTC.

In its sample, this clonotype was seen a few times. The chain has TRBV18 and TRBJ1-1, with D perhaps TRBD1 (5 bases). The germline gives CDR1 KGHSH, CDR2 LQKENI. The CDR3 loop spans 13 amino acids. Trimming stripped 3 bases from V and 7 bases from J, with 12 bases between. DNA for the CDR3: TGTGCCAGCTCACCTCAGGGAAATGGTGAAGCTTTCTTT. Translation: CASSPQGNGEAFF.

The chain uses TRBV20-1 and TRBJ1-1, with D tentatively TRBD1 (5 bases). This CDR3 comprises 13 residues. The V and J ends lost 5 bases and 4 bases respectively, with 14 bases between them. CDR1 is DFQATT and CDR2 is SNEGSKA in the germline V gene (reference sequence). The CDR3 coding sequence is TGCAGTGCTCCCACCGGGGGGGGCACTGAAGCTTTCTTT. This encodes CSAPTGGGTEAFF.